What follows describes a single T cell receptor beta chain. Germline CDR1 is MDHEN and CDR2 is SYDVKM. This CDR3 is built from 13 residues. V lost 4 bases and J lost 9, with 13 bases in between. Libraries were prepared by immunoSEQ multiplex PCR; TCRdb keeps only in-frame clonotypes and omits some of them. The data contain roughly 76,000 clones, around 90% of them singletons. These data come from a study of lymphopenia after photon versus proton radiotherapy. The TCR comes from a woman aged 40 to 50 with cholangiocarcinoma. The gene calls are TRBV28 and TRBJ2-1; no definite D call. Sequenced material: peripheral blood, taken from a patient treated with photon-based radiotherapy. The DNA for the CDR3 is TGTGCCAGCAGTTCCGTTGGAATGGGTGAGCAGTTCTTC. Its protein product is CASSSVGMGEQFF.